This T cell receptor beta chain was profiled in a study of human T cells and chemical hapten exposure. This clonotype was seen many times. Its specificity is unknown. Trimming took off 3 bases at V and 4 bases at J, with 12 bases between the two ends. Germline CDR1 and CDR2: SQVTM and ANQGSEA. The CDR3 covers 13 residues. General study results and limits: With regard to DPC sensitization, TCRs above 1 in 1000 frequency did not change.

Time point: patch test 2, 6 weeks after DPC sensitization. Treatment specified: therapeutic diphenylcyclopropenone sensitization with weekly scalp DPC. Donors, patients with alopecia ranging from 18 to 70 years old and judged suitable for DPC, provided samples. As the library was built, unique molecular identifiers were attached to individual cDNA molecules. In the original analysis: Ranging from about 20,000 to 750,000, TCR counts per sample had a median value of about 96,000. TCRdb reanalysed the RACE reads using MiXCR and keeps one entry per CDR3 protein. The V and J calls reflect TCRdb's pipeline rather than the authors' work. The sample has about 69,000 distinct CDR3 sequences; around a tenth are singletons.

The chain links TRBV29-1 to TRBJ1-2; D unresolved. The sequence came from a woman between 50 and 59 years old with alopecia areata. Some clones in this sample may be carry-over from other donors' samples. Specimen: whole blood, collected in connection with sensitization to the hapten diphenylcyclopropenone (DPC). CDR3 nucleotide sequence: TGCAGCGTTGATTTCGGACGGACCTATGGCTACACCTTC. This translates into CSVDFGRTYGYTF.